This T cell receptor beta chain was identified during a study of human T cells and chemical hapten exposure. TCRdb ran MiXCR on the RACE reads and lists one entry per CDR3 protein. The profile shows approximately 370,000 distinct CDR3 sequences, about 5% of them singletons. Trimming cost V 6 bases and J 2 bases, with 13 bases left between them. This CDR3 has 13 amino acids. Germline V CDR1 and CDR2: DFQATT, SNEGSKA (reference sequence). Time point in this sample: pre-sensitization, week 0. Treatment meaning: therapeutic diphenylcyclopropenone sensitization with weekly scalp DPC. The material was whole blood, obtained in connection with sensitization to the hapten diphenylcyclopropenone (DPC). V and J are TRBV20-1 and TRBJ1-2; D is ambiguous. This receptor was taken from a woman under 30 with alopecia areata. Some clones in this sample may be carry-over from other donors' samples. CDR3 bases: TGCAGTGCCCGACCACTGGAAAACTATGGCTACACCTTC. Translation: CSARPLENYGYTF.